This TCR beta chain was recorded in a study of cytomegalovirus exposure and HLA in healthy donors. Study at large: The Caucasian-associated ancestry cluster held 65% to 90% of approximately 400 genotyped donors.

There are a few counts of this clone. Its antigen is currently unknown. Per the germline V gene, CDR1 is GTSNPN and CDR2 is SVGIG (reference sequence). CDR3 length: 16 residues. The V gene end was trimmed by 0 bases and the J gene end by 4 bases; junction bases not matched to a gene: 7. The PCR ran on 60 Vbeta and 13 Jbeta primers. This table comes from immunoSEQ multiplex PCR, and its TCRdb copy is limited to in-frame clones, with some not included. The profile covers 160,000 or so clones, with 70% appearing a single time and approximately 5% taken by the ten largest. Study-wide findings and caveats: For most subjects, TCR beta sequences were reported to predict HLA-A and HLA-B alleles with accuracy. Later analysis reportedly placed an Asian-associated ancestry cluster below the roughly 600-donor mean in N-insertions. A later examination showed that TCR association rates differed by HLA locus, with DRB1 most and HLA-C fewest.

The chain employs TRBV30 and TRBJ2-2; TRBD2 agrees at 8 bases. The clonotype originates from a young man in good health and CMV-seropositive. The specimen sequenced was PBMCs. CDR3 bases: TGTGCCTGGAGTGTACTGCCCAGCGGGAGCACCGGGGAGCTGTTTTTT. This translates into CAWSVLPSGSTGELFF.